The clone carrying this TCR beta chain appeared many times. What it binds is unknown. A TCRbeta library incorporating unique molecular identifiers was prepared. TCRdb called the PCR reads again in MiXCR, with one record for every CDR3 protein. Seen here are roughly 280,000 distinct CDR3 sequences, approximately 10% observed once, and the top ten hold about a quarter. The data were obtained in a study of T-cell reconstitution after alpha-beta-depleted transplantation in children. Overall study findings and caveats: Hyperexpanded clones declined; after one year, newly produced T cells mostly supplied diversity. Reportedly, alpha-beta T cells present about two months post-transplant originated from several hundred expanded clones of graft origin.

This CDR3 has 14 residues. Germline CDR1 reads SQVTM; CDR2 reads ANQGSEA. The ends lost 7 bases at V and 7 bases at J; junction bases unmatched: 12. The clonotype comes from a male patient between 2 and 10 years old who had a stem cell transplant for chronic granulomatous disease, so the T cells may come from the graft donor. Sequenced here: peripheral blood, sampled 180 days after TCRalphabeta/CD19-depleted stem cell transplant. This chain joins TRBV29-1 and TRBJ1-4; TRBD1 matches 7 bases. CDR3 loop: CSAESGTVGEKLFF. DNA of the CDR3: TGCAGCGCGGAGAGCGGGACAGTCGGTGAAAAACTGTTTTTT.